Below, one T cell receptor beta chain is given with its context. Its antigen is unidentified. This specimen belongs to a study of OX40 agonist ivuxolimab in advanced cancers. At the level of the study: Three patients had partial responses: one hepatocellular carcinoma, two cutaneous melanoma.

This CDR3 contains 17 residues. Per the germline V gene, CDR1 is SGHRS and CDR2 is YFSETQ. Trimming pared 3 bases from V and 1 base from J, leaving 16 bases between. TCRdb's copy holds only in-frame clones and misses some; the assay was immunoSEQ multiplex PCR. The sample includes 95,000 to 150,000 clones, 93% of them seen just once. General observations from the study: Among the least clonally expanded were partial responders at 0.1-3.0 mg/kg. Antigen specificity of clonally expanded peripheral T cells was not established. Compared with CD4+, CD8+ T cells on average had more expanded clones.

This sample comprised CD4+ or CD8+ T cells sorted from blood, obtained in a trial of the OX40 agonist ivuxolimab. The source of this sequence is an adult with an advanced solid tumor such as melanoma, head and neck, liver or kidney cancer. The chain is built from TRBV5-1 and TRBJ2-2; possibly TRBD1 for D (6 bases). The CDR3 region has the DNA TGCGCCAGCAGCTCCCTTGGGGGCGAGGGGAACACCGGGGAGCTGTTTTTT. This codes for CASSSLGGEGNTGELFF.